This T cell receptor beta chain appears in the sequencing data of a study of T-cell reconstitution after alpha-beta-depleted transplantation in children (dated by TCRdb to about 2016). Regarding the complete study: T-cell immune reconstitution after TCRalphabeta/CD19-depleted allogeneic hematopoietic cell transplantation in children was quantitatively tracked in the study by means of TCR repertoire profiling.

The library was prepared using PCR. The run used an Illumina HiSeq 2500. Molecular barcoding was employed in the preparation of TCR libraries, with unique molecular identifiers being used to normalize TCRbeta repertoire quantification. The public reads were run again by TCRdb, first through fastp at Q25 and then through MiXCR, and only productive beta chains were kept. Rows are combined by CDR3 protein, so each entry shows the most common genes and DNA. Present in this sample are roughly 590,000 distinct CDR3 sequences, around 17% of which were seen just once. 1.1% of the sample comes from the top ten. The CDR3 contains 15 residues, cysteine and phenylalanine counted. Only the CDR3 part of the read is kept: 45 bases, read in frame from the first base. After removal of 4 bases from V and 5 bases from J, the junction retains 9 bases not matched to a gene. The germline V gene (reference sequence) yields SEHNR for CDR1 and FQNEAQ for CDR2.

With regard to this clonotype: Its antigen specificity is not known. Per-base quality was not reported, and no clone a single base away is much larger than it.

The chain is assembled from TRBV7-9 and TRBJ2-5, with TRBD2 matching 8 junction bases. The sequence came from a human donor who donated a stem cell graft to a child with acute myeloid leukemia. The input for sequencing was PBMCs from the stem cell graft donor, taken from the stem cell graft. DNA sequence: TGTGCCAGCAGCTCGCCCGGGACTAGATACGAGACCCAGTACTTC. Its product reads: CASSSPGTRYETQYF.